A selection of T cell receptor beta chains follows, all from one sample in a study of regulatory T cells in long-lasting Graves disease. TCRdb reanalysed the multiplex PCR reads using MiXCR and keeps one entry per CDR3 protein. Of about 660,000 distinct CDR3 sequences in the sample, 30% are singletons; the top ten hold under 50%. The material was peripheral blood mononuclear cells (PBMCs), obtained when the disease was refractory, from a patient treated with antithyroid drugs. These receptors were obtained from a female donor with Graves disease. Each CDR3 is given with its conserved first and last residue. The order of the fields is J gene, V gene, D gene, clone size, CDR3 protein, CDR3 DNA. A D gene is named only where the DNA matches it firmly. Expanded clones are given a class, and other clones once, few, many or no size at all.

j_call: TRBJ1-5; v_call: TRBV2; d_call: TRBD1; clone_size: many; cdr3_aa: CASKGIQGASNQPQHF; cdr3_nt: TGTGCCAGCAAGGGGATACAGGGGGCAAGCAATCAGCCCCAGCATTTT
j_call: TRBJ1-2; v_call: TRBV12-3/TRBV12-4; d_call: NA; clone_size: NA; cdr3_aa: CASSLGRASIGYTF; cdr3_nt: TGTGCCAGCAGTCTCGGCAGGGCTTCTATCGGCTACACCTTC
j_call: TRBJ2-2; v_call: TRBV7-9; d_call: TRBD1; clone_size: once; cdr3_aa: CASSLRGQGSPGELFF; cdr3_nt: TGTGCCAGCAGCTTAAGGGGACAGGGATCCCCCGGGGAGCTGTTTTTT
j_call: TRBJ2-5; v_call: TRBV20-1; d_call: TRBD2; clone_size: NA; cdr3_aa: CSASGTTQETQYF; cdr3_nt: TGCAGTGCTAGCGGGACTACCCAAGAGACCCAGTACTTC
j_call: TRBJ2-7; v_call: TRBV13; d_call: NA; clone_size: many; cdr3_aa: CASSARPKEQYF; cdr3_nt: TGTGCCAGCAGCGCCCGCCCTAAGGAGCAGTACTTC
j_call: TRBJ2-1; v_call: TRBV7-3; d_call: TRBD1; clone_size: NA; cdr3_aa: CASSHSGQVRYDEQFF; cdr3_nt: TGTGCCAGCAGCCATTCGGGACAGGTCCGTTACGATGAGCAGTTCTTC
j_call: TRBJ1-2; v_call: TRBV7-2; d_call: NA; clone_size: few; cdr3_aa: CASSLVTSAAYGYTF; cdr3_nt: TGTGCCAGCAGCTTAGTAACGTCGGCCGCCTATGGCTACACCTTC
j_call: TRBJ2-7; v_call: TRBV5-1; d_call: NA; clone_size: NA; cdr3_aa: CASSLSWQDASYERYF; cdr3_nt: TGCGCCAGCAGCTTGTCTTGGCAGGATGCCTCCTACGAGCGGTACTTC
j_call: TRBJ1-4; v_call: TRBV27; d_call: TRBD1; clone_size: many; cdr3_aa: CASRLFTGDELFF; cdr3_nt: TGTGCCAGCAGGCTATTTACAGGGGACGAACTGTTTTTT
j_call: TRBJ2-2; v_call: TRBV4-1; d_call: NA; clone_size: NA; cdr3_aa: CASSQVQITPGSCFF; cdr3_nt: NA
j_call: TRBJ2-2; v_call: TRBV12-3/TRBV12-4; d_call: NA; clone_size: few; cdr3_aa: CASRLTGPGELFF; cdr3_nt: TGTGCCAGCAGACTCACAGGGCCCGGGGAGCTGTTTTTT
j_call: TRBJ1-6; v_call: TRBV12-3/TRBV12-4; d_call: NA; clone_size: NA; cdr3_aa: CASSFVGRDYSPLHF; cdr3_nt: TGTGCCAGCAGTTTTGTCGGGAGAGATTATTCACCCCTCCACTTT
j_call: TRBJ1-1; v_call: TRBV5-1; d_call: NA; clone_size: NA; cdr3_aa: CASSLAVGSTAEAFF; cdr3_nt: TGCGCCAGCAGCTTGGCCGTCGGTAGCACCGCTGAAGCTTTCTTT
j_call: TRBJ1-1; v_call: TRBV7-2; d_call: TRBD1; clone_size: few; cdr3_aa: CASSWDRGRTEAFF; cdr3_nt: TGTGCCAGCAGTTGGGACAGGGGGCGTACTGAAGCTTTCTTT
j_call: TRBJ2-1; v_call: TRBV20-1; d_call: NA; clone_size: NA; cdr3_aa: CSALDWGFGHEQFF; cdr3_nt: TGCAGTGCGCTCGATTGGGGGTTTGGCCATGAGCAGTTCTTC
j_call: TRBJ1-5; v_call: TRBV19; d_call: NA; clone_size: few; cdr3_aa: CASSITGLQPQHF; cdr3_nt: TGTGCCAGCAGCATTACAGGGCTTCAGCCCCAGCATTTT
j_call: TRBJ2-7; v_call: TRBV2; d_call: TRBD2; clone_size: many; cdr3_aa: CASEGLAAYEQYF; cdr3_nt: TGTGCCAGCGAGGGACTAGCGGCCTACGAGCAGTACTTC
j_call: TRBJ2-7; v_call: TRBV29-1; d_call: TRBD1; clone_size: NA; cdr3_aa: CSVESDRGPGYEQYF; cdr3_nt: TGCAGCGTTGAAAGCGACAGGGGTCCGGGCTACGAGCAGTACTTC
j_call: TRBJ1-6; v_call: TRBV9; d_call: NA; clone_size: few; cdr3_aa: CASSVSIAYNSPLHF; cdr3_nt: TGTGCCAGCAGCGTGTCGATAGCCTATAATTCACCCCTCCACTTT
j_call: TRBJ2-7; v_call: TRBV7-3; d_call: NA; clone_size: NA; cdr3_aa: CASSPWGSKNRRINYEQYF; cdr3_nt: TGTGCCAGCAGCCCTTGGGGGTCGAAGAACCGCAGAATAAACTACGAGCAGTACTTC
j_call: TRBJ1-5; v_call: TRBV20-1; d_call: NA; clone_size: NA; cdr3_aa: CSATSGVRGQDQPQHF; cdr3_nt: TGCAGTGCTACCTCTGGGGTGAGGGGTCAAGATCAGCCCCAGCATTTT
j_call: TRBJ2-7; v_call: TRBV19; d_call: NA; clone_size: NA; cdr3_aa: CASSPGVGTYEQYF; cdr3_nt: TGTGCCAGTAGTCCCGGCGTGGGGACCTACGAGCAGTACTTC
j_call: TRBJ1-2; v_call: TRBV3-1; d_call: TRBD1; clone_size: once; cdr3_aa: CASSQHGQARGGYTF; cdr3_nt: TGTGCCAGCAGCCAACACGGACAGGCCCGCGGAGGCTACACCTTC
j_call: TRBJ2-2; v_call: TRBV28; d_call: TRBD1; clone_size: few; cdr3_aa: CASSMGQGRGELFF; cdr3_nt: TGTGCCAGCAGTATGGGACAGGGACGGGGGGAGCTGTTTTTT
j_call: TRBJ1-1; v_call: TRBV12-3/TRBV12-4; d_call: NA; clone_size: NA; cdr3_aa: CASSLGTLRAFF; cdr3_nt: TGTGCCAGCAGTTTAGGGACTCTAAGGGCTTTCTTT
j_call: TRBJ1-1; v_call: TRBV6-2/TRBV6-3; d_call: NA; clone_size: few; cdr3_aa: CASSYLGQISTEAFF; cdr3_nt: TGTGCCAGCAGTTACCTAGGACAGATCAGCACTGAAGCTTTCTTT
j_call: TRBJ1-5; v_call: TRBV20-1; d_call: TRBD1; clone_size: NA; cdr3_aa: CSVSVGTGENQPQHF; cdr3_nt: TGCAGTGTTTCGGTTGGGACAGGGGAGAATCAGCCCCAGCATTTT
j_call: TRBJ2-7; v_call: TRBV29-1; d_call: TRBD2; clone_size: NA; cdr3_aa: CSVGTSGSSYEQYF; cdr3_nt: TGCAGCGTTGGAACTAGCGGGAGCTCCTACGAGCAGTACTTC
j_call: TRBJ2-7; v_call: TRBV12-5; d_call: TRBD1; clone_size: few; cdr3_aa: CASGHRGREQYF; cdr3_nt: TGTGCTAGTGGTCACAGGGGGAGGGAGCAGTACTTC
j_call: TRBJ1-5; v_call: TRBV12-3/TRBV12-4; d_call: NA; clone_size: NA; cdr3_aa: CASRQGRVQPQHF; cdr3_nt: TGTGCCAGCAGACAGGGACGTGTCCAGCCCCAGCATTTT
j_call: TRBJ1-2; v_call: TRBV29-1; d_call: NA; clone_size: NA; cdr3_aa: CSVTRAQGYGYTF; cdr3_nt: TGCAGCGTGACCCGGGCTCAAGGCTATGGCTACACCTTC
j_call: TRBJ2-5; v_call: TRBV10-3; d_call: NA; clone_size: few; cdr3_aa: CAIRPAFEETQYF; cdr3_nt: TGTGCCATCAGGCCGGCCTTCGAAGAGACCCAGTACTTC
j_call: TRBJ1-1; v_call: TRBV20-1; d_call: NA; clone_size: few; cdr3_aa: CSARSVGGSTDTEAFF; cdr3_nt: TGCAGTGCTAGAAGCGTCGGGGGGTCGACCGACACTGAAGCTTTCTTT
j_call: TRBJ2-4; v_call: TRBV11-2; d_call: NA; clone_size: NA; cdr3_aa: CASSSGLGGIQYF; cdr3_nt: TGTGCCAGCAGCTCCGGGCTTGGGGGCATTCAGTACTTC
j_call: TRBJ1-6; v_call: TRBV3-1; d_call: NA; clone_size: NA; cdr3_aa: CASRGVIDNSPLHF; cdr3_nt: TGTGCCAGCAGAGGGGTCATTGATAATTCACCCCTCCACTTT
j_call: TRBJ1-1; v_call: TRBV19; d_call: TRBD1; clone_size: few; cdr3_aa: CASTRQGGRTEAFF; cdr3_nt: TGTGCCAGTACCCGACAGGGGGGAAGAACTGAAGCTTTCTTT
j_call: TRBJ2-7; v_call: TRBV29-1; d_call: TRBD1; clone_size: few; cdr3_aa: CSVEQGVGEQYF; cdr3_nt: TGCAGCGTTGAGCAGGGGGTAGGGGAGCAGTACTTC
j_call: TRBJ1-4; v_call: TRBV6-1; d_call: NA; clone_size: few; cdr3_aa: CASAGGDNSNEKLFF; cdr3_nt: TGTGCCAGCGCGGGGGGGGACAACTCCAATGAAAAACTGTTTTTT
j_call: TRBJ1-2; v_call: TRBV12-3/TRBV12-4; d_call: NA; clone_size: many; cdr3_aa: CASSRRQNYGYTF; cdr3_nt: TGTGCCAGCAGTAGGCGGCAGAACTATGGCTACACCTTC
j_call: TRBJ1-2; v_call: TRBV20-1; d_call: NA; clone_size: many; cdr3_aa: CSAPPGQGNYGYTF; cdr3_nt: TGCAGTGCCCCACCCGGGCAGGGTAACTATGGCTACACCTTC